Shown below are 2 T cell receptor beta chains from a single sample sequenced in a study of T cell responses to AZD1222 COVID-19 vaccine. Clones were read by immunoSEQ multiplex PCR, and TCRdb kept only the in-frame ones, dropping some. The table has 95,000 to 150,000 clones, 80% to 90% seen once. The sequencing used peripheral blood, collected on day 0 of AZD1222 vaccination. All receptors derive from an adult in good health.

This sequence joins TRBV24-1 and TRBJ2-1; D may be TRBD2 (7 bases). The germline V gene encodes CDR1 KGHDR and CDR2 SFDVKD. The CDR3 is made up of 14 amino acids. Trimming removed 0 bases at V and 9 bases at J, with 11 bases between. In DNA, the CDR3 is TGTGCCACCAGTGATTTGATGGCGGGGGCTGAGCAGTTCTTC. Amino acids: CATSDLMAGAEQFF.

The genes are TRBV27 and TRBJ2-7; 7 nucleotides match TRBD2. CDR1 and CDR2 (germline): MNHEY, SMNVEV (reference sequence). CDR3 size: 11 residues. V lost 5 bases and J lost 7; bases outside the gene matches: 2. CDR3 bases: TGTGCCAGCAGTCAGGGACTAGAGCAGTACTTC. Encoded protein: CASSQGLEQYF.